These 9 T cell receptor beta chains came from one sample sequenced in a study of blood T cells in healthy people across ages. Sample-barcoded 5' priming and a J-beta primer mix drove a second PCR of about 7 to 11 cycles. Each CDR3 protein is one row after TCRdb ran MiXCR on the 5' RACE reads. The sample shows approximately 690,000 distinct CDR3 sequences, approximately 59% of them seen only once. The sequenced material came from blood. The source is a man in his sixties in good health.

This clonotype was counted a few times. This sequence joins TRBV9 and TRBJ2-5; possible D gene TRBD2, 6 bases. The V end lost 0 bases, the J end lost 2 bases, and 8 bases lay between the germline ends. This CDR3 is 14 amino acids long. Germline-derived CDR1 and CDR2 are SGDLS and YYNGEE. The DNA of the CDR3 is TGTGCCAGCAGCGTAGGCGGGGTACAAGAGACCCAGTACTTC. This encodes CASSVGGVQETQYF.

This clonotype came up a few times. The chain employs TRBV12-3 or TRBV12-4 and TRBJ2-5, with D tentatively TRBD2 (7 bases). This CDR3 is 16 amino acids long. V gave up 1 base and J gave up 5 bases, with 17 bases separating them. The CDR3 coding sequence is TGTGCCAGCAGTTTAGGGGGGGGCGAAAAAGGCGAGACCCAGTACTTC. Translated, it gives CASSLGGGEKGETQYF.

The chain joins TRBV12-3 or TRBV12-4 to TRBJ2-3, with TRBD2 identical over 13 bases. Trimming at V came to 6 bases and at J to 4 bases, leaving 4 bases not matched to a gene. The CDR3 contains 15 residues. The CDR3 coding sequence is TGTGCCAGCAGCCCAGGGACTAGCGGGGCAGATACGCAGTATTTT. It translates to CASSPGTSGADTQYF.

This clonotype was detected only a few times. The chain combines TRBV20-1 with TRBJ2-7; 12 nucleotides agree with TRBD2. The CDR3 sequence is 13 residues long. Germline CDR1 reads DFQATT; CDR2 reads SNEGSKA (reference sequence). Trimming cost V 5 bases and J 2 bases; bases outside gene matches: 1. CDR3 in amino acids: CSARTSGTYEQYF. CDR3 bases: TGCAGTGCTCGGACTAGCGGGACCTACGAGCAGTACTTC.

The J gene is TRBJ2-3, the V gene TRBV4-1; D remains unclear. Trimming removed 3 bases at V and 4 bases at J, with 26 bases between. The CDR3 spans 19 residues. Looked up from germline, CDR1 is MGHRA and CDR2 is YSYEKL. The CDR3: CASSQDPSTDMPFADTQYF. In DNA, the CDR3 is TGCGCCAGCAGCCAGGATCCAAGCACTGACATGCCCTTTGCAGATACGCAGTATTTT.

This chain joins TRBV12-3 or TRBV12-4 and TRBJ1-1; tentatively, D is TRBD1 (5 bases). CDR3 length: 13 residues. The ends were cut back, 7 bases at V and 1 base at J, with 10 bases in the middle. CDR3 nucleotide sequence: TGTGCCAGCACCCTGCAGGGGAACACTGAAGCTTTCTTT. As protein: CASTLQGNTEAFF.

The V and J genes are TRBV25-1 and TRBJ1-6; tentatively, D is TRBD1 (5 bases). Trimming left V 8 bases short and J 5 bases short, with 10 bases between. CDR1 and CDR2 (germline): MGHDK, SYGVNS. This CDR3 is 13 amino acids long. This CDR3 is CASGPTDNSPLHF. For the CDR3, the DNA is TGTGCCAGCGGCCCGACAGATAATTCACCCCTCCACTTT. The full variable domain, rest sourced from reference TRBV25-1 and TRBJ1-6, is EADIYQTPRYLVIGTGKKITLECSQTMGHDKMYWYQQDPGMELHLIHYSYGVNSTEKGDLSSESTVSRIRTEHFPLTLESARPSHTSQYLCASGPTDNSPLHFGNGTRLTVT.

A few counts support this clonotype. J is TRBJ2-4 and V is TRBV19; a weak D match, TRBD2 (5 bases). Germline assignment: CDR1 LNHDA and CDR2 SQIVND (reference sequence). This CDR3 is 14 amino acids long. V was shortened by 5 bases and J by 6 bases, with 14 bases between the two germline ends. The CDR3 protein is CASSGPGMANIQYF. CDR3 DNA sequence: TGTGCCAGTAGTGGCCCGGGGATGGCAAACATTCAGTACTTC.

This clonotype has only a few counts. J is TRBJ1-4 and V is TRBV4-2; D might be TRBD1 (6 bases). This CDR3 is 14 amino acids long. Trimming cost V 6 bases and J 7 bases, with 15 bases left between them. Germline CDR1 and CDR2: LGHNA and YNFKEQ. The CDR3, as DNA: TGTGCCAGCAGTCTTGGGAGGGGGGGTGAAAAACTGTTTTTT. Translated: CASSLGRGGEKLFF.